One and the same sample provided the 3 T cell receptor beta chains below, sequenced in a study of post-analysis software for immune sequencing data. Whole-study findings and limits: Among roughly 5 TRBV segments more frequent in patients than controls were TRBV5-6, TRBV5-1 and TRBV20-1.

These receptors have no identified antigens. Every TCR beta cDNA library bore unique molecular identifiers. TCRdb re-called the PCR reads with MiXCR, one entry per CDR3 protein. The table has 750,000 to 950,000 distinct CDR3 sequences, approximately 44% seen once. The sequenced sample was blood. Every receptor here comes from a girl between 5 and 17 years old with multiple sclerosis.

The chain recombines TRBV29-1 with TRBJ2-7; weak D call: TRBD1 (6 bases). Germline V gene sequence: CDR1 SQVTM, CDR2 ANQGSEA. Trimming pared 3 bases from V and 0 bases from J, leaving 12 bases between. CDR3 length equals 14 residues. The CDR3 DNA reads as TGCAGCGTTGAGGACAGCTCGTTCTCCTACGAGCAGTACTTC. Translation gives CSVEDSSFSYEQYF.

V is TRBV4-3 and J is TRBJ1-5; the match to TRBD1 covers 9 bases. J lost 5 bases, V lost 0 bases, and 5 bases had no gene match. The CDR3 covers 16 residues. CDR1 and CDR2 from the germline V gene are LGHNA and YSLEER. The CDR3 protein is CASSQDLGQGDQPQHF. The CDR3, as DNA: TGCGCCAGCAGCCAAGATTTGGGACAGGGTGATCAGCCCCAGCATTTT.

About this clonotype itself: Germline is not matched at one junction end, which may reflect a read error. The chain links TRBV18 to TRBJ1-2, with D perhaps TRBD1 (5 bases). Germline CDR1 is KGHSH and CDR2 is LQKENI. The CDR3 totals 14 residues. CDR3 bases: TGTGCCAGCTCACCACAGGGGATCGACTATGGCGACACCTTC. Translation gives CASSPQGIDYGDTF.